The rows below give T cell receptor beta chains drawn from one sample of a study of blood T cell repertoires in COVID-19. Clones were sequenced by immunoSEQ multiplex PCR, and TCRdb holds only the in-frame ones, with some missing. The sample has around 60,000 clones, around 87% seen once. The sequenced sample consisted of peripheral blood. These receptors were collected from a man between 60 and 70 years old with active COVID-19. Both conserved end residues are part of each CDR3. The order of the fields is V gene, J gene, D gene, CDR3 protein, CDR3 DNA. D genes are given only for firm matches.

v_gene: TRBV10-1
j_gene: TRBJ1-1
d_gene: TRBD1
CDR3aa: CASSETGGNTEAFF
CDR3nt: TGCGCCAGCAGCGAGACAGGGGGAAACACTGAAGCTTTCTTT

v_gene: TRBV19
j_gene: TRBJ2-1
d_gene: TRBD1
CDR3aa: CASSELGQVSAIEQFF
CDR3nt: TGTGCCAGTAGCGAATTGGGACAGGTTTCCGCAATTGAGCAGTTCTTC

v_gene: TRBV28
j_gene: TRBJ1-1
d_gene: -
CDR3aa: CASSITRLSTEAFF
CDR3nt: TGTGCCAGCAGCATTACTAGGCTAAGTACTGAAGCTTTCTTT

v_gene: TRBV28
j_gene: TRBJ2-3
d_gene: TRBD1
CDR3aa: CASSLSGTGDTQYF
CDR3nt: TGTGCCAGCAGTTTATCCGGGACAGGGGATACGCAGTATTTT

v_gene: TRBV7-8
j_gene: TRBJ1-2
d_gene: -
CDR3aa: CASSPRTDSYGYTF
CDR3nt: TGTGCCAGCAGCCCCAGGACAGATAGTTATGGCTACACCTTC

v_gene: TRBV7-2
j_gene: TRBJ2-7
d_gene: TRBD2
CDR3aa: CASRTSGTAYEQYF
CDR3nt: TGTGCCAGCAGGACTAGCGGGACGGCCTACGAGCAGTACTTC

v_gene: TRBV9
j_gene: TRBJ2-3
d_gene: TRBD2
CDR3aa: CASSVNLADNTDTQYF
CDR3nt: TGTGCCAGCAGCGTAAATCTAGCGGACAACACAGATACGCAGTATTTT

v_gene: TRBV7-9
j_gene: TRBJ2-5
d_gene: -
CDR3aa: CASSHKTGLEEETQYF
CDR3nt: TGTGCCAGCAGCCATAAAACAGGGCTGGAGGAAGAGACCCAGTACTTC

v_gene: TRBV4-1
j_gene: TRBJ2-2
d_gene: -
CDR3aa: CASSQDSGRGPGELFF
CDR3nt: TGCGCCAGCAGCCAAGATTCCGGGAGGGGGCCCGGGGAGCTGTTTTTT

v_gene: TRBV29-1
j_gene: TRBJ2-7
d_gene: -
CDR3aa: CSASDRREQYF
CDR3nt: TGCAGCGCATCAGACAGGCGCGAGCAGTACTTC

v_gene: TRBV6-1
j_gene: TRBJ1-1
d_gene: -
CDR3aa: CASSELAQTGAFF
CDR3nt: TGTGCCAGCAGTGAATTAGCCCAGACGGGAGCTTTCTTT

v_gene: TRBV12-3/TRBV12-4
j_gene: TRBJ2-7
d_gene: TRBD2
CDR3aa: CACSSGEVYEQYF
CDR3nt: TGTGCCTGTAGCAGCGGGGAGGTATACGAGCAGTACTTC

v_gene: TRBV10-1
j_gene: TRBJ2-3
d_gene: TRBD2
CDR3aa: CASSDRGGRTDTQYF
CDR3nt: TGCGCCAGCAGTGATCGGGGGGGGCGGACAGATACGCAGTATTTT

v_gene: TRBV19
j_gene: TRBJ2-2
d_gene: -
CDR3aa: CASLGTAGSPGELFF
CDR3nt: TGTGCCAGTCTAGGCACGGCGGGGAGCCCCGGGGAGCTGTTTTTT

v_gene: TRBV30
j_gene: TRBJ2-2
d_gene: -
CDR3aa: CAWSPPGELFF
CDR3nt: TGTGCCTGGAGTCCTCCCGGGGAGCTGTTTTTT

v_gene: TRBV4-3
j_gene: TRBJ2-7
d_gene: -
CDR3aa: CASSQDTESRRYF
CDR3nt: TGCGCCAGCAGCCAAGATACGGAATCTAGGCGGTACTTC

v_gene: TRBV13
j_gene: TRBJ2-4
d_gene: -
CDR3aa: CASSGRSGLLAKNIQYF
CDR3nt: TGTGCCAGCAGCGGGCGATCAGGGCTCCTAGCCAAAAACATTCAGTACTTC

v_gene: TRBV4-2
j_gene: TRBJ2-1
d_gene: TRBD2
CDR3aa: CASSQELAGGRHEQFF
CDR3nt: TGTGCCAGCAGCCAAGAACTAGCGGGGGGGCGACATGAGCAGTTCTTC

v_gene: TRBV24-1
j_gene: TRBJ1-3
d_gene: -
CDR3aa: CATSGDSGNTIYF
CDR3nt: TGTGCCACCAGTGGAGACTCTGGAAACACCATATATTTT

v_gene: TRBV28
j_gene: TRBJ1-4
d_gene: -
CDR3aa: CASSTGLATNEKLFF
CDR3nt: TGTGCCAGCAGTACAGGGCTAGCAACTAATGAAAAACTGTTTTTT

v_gene: TRBV13
j_gene: TRBJ2-7
d_gene: TRBD2
CDR3aa: CASSLGGRGNYEQYF
CDR3nt: TGTGCCAGCAGCTTGGGCGGGAGGGGCAACTACGAGCAGTACTTC

v_gene: TRBV9
j_gene: TRBJ2-2
d_gene: TRBD2
CDR3aa: CASSPTSGSTGELFF
CDR3nt: TGTGCCAGCAGCCCCACTAGCGGCAGTACCGGGGAGCTGTTTTTT